These 25 T cell receptor beta chains were sequenced from one sample in a study of blood T cell repertoires in COVID-19. Data came from immunoSEQ multiplex PCR; TCRdb stores just in-frame clones and leaves some out. The sample carries fewer than 450,000 clones, 90% to 95% recorded once. The source material was peripheral blood. The receptors stem from a woman under 30 who had recovered from COVID-19.

The chain employs TRBV5-1 and TRBJ2-3, with D unresolved. Trimming cost V 0 bases and J 4 bases, with 3 bases left between them. Germline CDR1 and CDR2: SGHRS and YFSETQ. CDR3 length: 12 residues. The CDR3 loop reads CASSLGADTQYF. CDR3 sequence (DNA): TGCGCCAGCAGCTTGGGAGCAGATACGCAGTATTTT.

In nucleotides, the CDR3 is TGTGCCAGCAGCTCGACAGGGAGTCGCACTGAAGCTTTCTTT. It yields the protein CASSSTGSRTEAFF. The chain links TRBV7-8 to TRBJ1-1, with TRBD1 matching over 7 bases. Losses at the gene ends were 4 bases for V and 4 bases for J; bases not matched to a gene: 6. The CDR3 runs 14 residues. Germline-derived CDR1 and CDR2 are SGHVS and FQNEAQ.

The rearrangement uses TRBV5-4 and TRBJ2-5; 9 nucleotides match TRBD2. The CDR3 is 16 residues long. Germline CDR1 is SGHNT and CDR2 is YYREEE (reference sequence). Losses at the gene ends were 2 bases for V and 1 base for J; bases not matched to a gene: 6. CDR3 in amino acids: CASSLSLAGLQETQYF. As DNA, the CDR3 is TGTGCCAGCAGCTTATCGCTAGCGGGACTCCAAGAGACCCAGTACTTC.

This chain's CDR3 is CASSQVMDGSGTDTQYF. CDR3 nucleotides: TGTGCCAGCAGCCAAGTCATGGACGGGAGTGGGACAGATACGCAGTATTTT. The chain carries TRBV4-2 and TRBJ2-3, with D tentatively TRBD2 (6 bases). The germline CDR1 and CDR2 sequences are LGHNA and YNFKEQ. The CDR3 covers 17 residues. V was cut by 1 base and J by 3 bases, with 17 bases left in between.

The V call is TRBV9, the J call TRBJ1-2; no clear D gene. With 2 bases removed from V and 4 bases from J, the gap between germline ends came to 6 bases. The CDR3 is 12 residues long. Germline assignment: CDR1 SGDLS and CDR2 YYNGEE. CDR3 coding DNA: TGTGCCAGCAGCGTCGGTATCTATGGCTACACCTTC. Translating gives CASSVGIYGYTF.

The genes are TRBV6-1 and TRBJ1-2; no clear D. Trimming cost V 3 bases and J 4 bases, with 12 bases left between them. Germline CDR1 reads MNHNS; CDR2 reads SASEGT. This CDR3 has 14 amino acids. CDR3 nucleotide sequence: TGTGCCAGCAGTGATCTTGGCCTCTCCTATGGCTACACCTTC. Translated: CASSDLGLSYGYTF.

The V and J genes are TRBV27 and TRBJ1-1, with no clear D. With 2 bases removed from V and 2 bases from J, the gap between germline ends came to 6 bases. CDR1 and CDR2 (germline): MNHEY, SMNVEV (reference sequence). The CDR3 sequence is 13 residues long. CDR3 loop: CASSLGSNTEAFF. In nucleotides, the CDR3 is TGTGCCAGCAGTTTAGGGAGTAACACTGAAGCTTTCTTT.

V is TRBV27 and J is TRBJ2-3; TRBD2 matches 11 bases. The CDR3 is 17 residues long. Germline CDR1 MNHEY, CDR2 SMNVEV (reference sequence). V was pared by 2 bases and J by 2 bases, with 6 bases of the junction left unmatched. The CDR3 DNA reads TGTGCCAGCAGTTTACACAGGACTAGCGGGTACACAGATACGCAGTATTTT. Translation gives CASSLHRTSGYTDTQYF.

This clone showed up many times. This sequence joins TRBV2 and TRBJ2-6; a possible D gene is TRBD1 (5 bases). Germline lookup yields CDR1 SNHLY and CDR2 FYNNEI. The CDR3 contains 14 residues. V lost 4 bases and J lost 2, with 6 bases in between. The CDR3 DNA follows: TGTGCCAGCAGTGTAGGGGCTGGGGCCAACGTCCTGACTTTC. This codes for CASSVGAGANVLTF.

V usage is TRBV7-8 and J usage is TRBJ2-2, with TRBD1 matching 7 bases. The germline V gene encodes CDR1 SGHVS and CDR2 FQNEAQ. Losses at the gene ends were 5 bases for V and 6 bases for J; bases not matched to a gene: 6. The length of the CDR3 is 14 residues. The CDR3 reads CASSVYRGAGELFF. In DNA form, the CDR3 reads TGTGCCAGCAGCGTCTACAGGGGCGCCGGGGAGCTGTTTTTT.

V and J are TRBV28 and TRBJ1-1; D call uncertain. Germline CDR1 reads MDHEN; CDR2 reads SYDVKM. CDR3 length: 12 residues. Trimming pared 8 bases from V and 1 base from J, leaving 8 bases between. CDR3 residues: CASRVGNTEAFF. In DNA form, the CDR3 reads TGTGCCAGCCGGGTGGGGAACACTGAAGCTTTCTTT.

V is TRBV6-5 and J is TRBJ1-3; TRBD1 might be the D (5 bases). The V end lost 9 bases, the J end lost 3 bases, and 15 bases lay between the germline ends. The CDR3 consists of 14 residues. Germline V gene lookup returns CDR1 MNHEY and CDR2 SVGAGI. The CDR3 is CASSRAPFGNTIYF. The CDR3 DNA follows: TGTGCCAGTTCCAGGGCCCCTTTTGGAAACACCATATATTTT.

The chain is built from TRBV15 and TRBJ2-7; D perhaps matches TRBD2 (5 bases). Per the germline V gene, CDR1 is LNHNV and CDR2 is YYDKDF (reference sequence). CDR3 size: 17 residues. Trimming shortened V by 0 bases and J by 4 bases, and 19 bases separated the two germline ends. This CDR3 is CATSREKWQLAGYEQYV. The CDR3 region has the DNA TGTGCCACCAGCAGAGAAAAGTGGCAGCTAGCTGGTTACGAGCAGTACGTC.

This chain uses TRBV6-2 or TRBV6-3 with TRBJ2-5; 14 bases are shared with TRBD2. Unmatched junction bases numbered 11, after V lost 4 bases and J lost 4 bases. Germline V lookup: CDR1 MNHEY, CDR2 SVGEGT. The CDR3 runs to 18 residues. The CDR3 bases are TGTGCCAGCAGTTCGACGGGACTAGCGGGAGCCTCGAGAGAGACCCAGTACTTC. Translating it yields CASSSTGLAGASRETQYF.

This clone has only one observation. V usage is TRBV5-1 and J usage is TRBJ2-1; 10 bases fit TRBD1. After removal of 6 bases from V and 8 bases from J, the junction contained 17 bases not matched to a gene. CDR1 SGHRS and CDR2 YFSETQ come from the germline V gene. This CDR3 contains 17 residues. CDR3 DNA: TGCGCCAGCATTGCCCTGCAACCGGGACAGGGGTCGGATGAGCAGTTCTTC. Protein product: CASIALQPGQGSDEQFF. The full variable domain, in which reference TRBV5-1 and TRBJ2-1 provide the parts outside the CDR3, is KAGVTQTPRYLIKTRGQQVTLSCSPISGHRSVSWYQQTPGQGLQFLFEYFSETQRNKGNFPGRFSGRQFSNSRSEMNVSTLELGDSALYLCASIALQPGQGSDEQFFGPGTRLTVL.

The genes are TRBV27 and TRBJ2-1, with a weak D call TRBD2 (5 bases). Per the germline V gene, CDR1 is MNHEY and CDR2 is SMNVEV (reference sequence). The V and J ends lost 3 bases and 2 bases respectively, with 8 bases between them. The CDR3 consists of 14 residues. CDR3 sequence reads: CASSLSGTYNEQFF. The CDR3 DNA reads as TGTGCCAGCAGTTTGTCCGGGACCTACAATGAGCAGTTCTTC.

The genes are TRBV11-3 and TRBJ1-1; D is perhaps TRBD1 (5 bases). This CDR3 has 11 residues. The germline CDR1 and CDR2 sequences are SGHNT and YENEEA. V lost 6 bases to trimming and J lost 6 bases, with 8 bases between them. This CDR3 is CASRGGPEAFF. The CDR3 coding sequence is TGTGCCAGCAGGGGGGGACCTGAAGCTTTCTTT.

The chain is built from TRBV2 and TRBJ1-1, with TRBD1 matching over 10 bases. Germline trimming cut 3 bases from V and 1 base from J; bases unmatched to any gene: 2. CDR1 and CDR2 from the germline V gene are SNHLY and FYNNEI. This CDR3 has 15 residues. CDR3 DNA: TGTGCCAGCAGTGACTGGGACAGGGGGAACACTGAAGCTTTCTTT. Residues: CASSDWDRGNTEAFF.

The genes are TRBV28 and TRBJ1-3; D unresolved. Trimming pared 3 bases from V and 1 base from J, leaving 7 bases between. The CDR3 spans 14 residues. CDR1 and CDR2 (germline): MDHEN, SYDVKM. The CDR3 sequence is CASSLRGSGNTIYF. CDR3 coding DNA: TGTGCCAGCAGTTTGAGAGGATCTGGAAACACCATATATTTT.

J is TRBJ2-1 and V is TRBV5-1; 11 positions match TRBD2. The CDR3 spans 17 residues. CDR1 SGHRS and CDR2 YFSETQ come from the germline V gene. V lost 1 base, J lost 7 bases, and 10 bases stayed unmatched. The CDR3 region is CASSLQASGRIWNEQFF. The CDR3 DNA follows: TGCGCCAGCAGCTTGCAGGCTAGCGGGAGGATATGGAATGAGCAGTTCTTC.

The CDR3 nucleotides are TGTGCCAGCAGCGCCAAAGGACTAGCGGGAGTTCCAGAGACCCAGTACTTC. Translation gives CASSAKGLAGVPETQYF. V and J are TRBV7-2 and TRBJ2-5, with TRBD2 matching 13 bases. The V and J ends lost 5 bases and 4 bases, in that order; junction bases with no gene match: 10. This CDR3 spans 17 amino acids. From germline, CDR1 is SGHTA and CDR2 FQGNSA.

In DNA form, the CDR3 reads TGTGCCAGCAGCCAGGGACTAGGACATAGGAGCTCCTACAATGAGCAGTTCTTC. Amino acids: CASSQGLGHRSSYNEQFF. The chain recombines TRBV4-2 with TRBJ2-1; 8 bases fit TRBD2. With 3 bases clipped from V and 0 bases from J, the junction kept 10 bases outside the gene matches. Per the germline V gene, CDR1 is LGHNA and CDR2 is YNFKEQ. The CDR3 consists of 18 residues.

CDR3 bases: TGTGCCAGCAGCCCTCAGGGACAGGGGCCCCCCAGGGCGGGTGAGCAGTACGTC. It specifies CASSPQGQGPPRAGEQYV. The J gene is TRBJ2-7, the V gene TRBV9, with 10 positions matching TRBD1. CDR1 SGDLS and CDR2 YYNGEE come from the germline V gene. This CDR3 is built from 18 residues. V shed 4 bases, J shed 7 bases, and the junction held 20 bases outside the gene matches.

The V gene is TRBV7-8, the J gene TRBJ2-5, with 11 bases fitting TRBD2. Germline-derived CDR1 and CDR2 are SGHVS and FQNEAQ. This CDR3 comprises 21 residues. The J segment lost 1 base and the V segment lost 5 bases, leaving 21 bases of the junction unmatched. CDR3: CASSPGRGPGTSGTRQETQYF. As DNA, the CDR3 is TGTGCCAGCAGCCCGGGGCGGGGCCCCGGGACTAGCGGTACCCGCCAAGAGACCCAGTACTTC.

The gene calls are TRBV6-5 and TRBJ1-1; D is unresolved. Trimming took 6 bases from V and 5 from J, leaving 19 bases between them. Germline CDR1 MNHEY, CDR2 SVGAGI. CDR3 size: 15 residues. The CDR3 coding sequence is TGTGCCAGCAGCCCCCGACTGAAGCCTTTTACTGAAGCTTTCTTT. The encoded protein is CASSPRLKPFTEAFF.